Described below is a single T cell receptor beta chain sequence and its context. Its antigen remains unknown. PCR amplification relied on 60 Vbeta primers (plus 13 Jbeta primers). Libraries were prepared by immunoSEQ multiplex PCR; TCRdb keeps only in-frame clonotypes and omits some of them. In the table there are more than 85,000 clones, about 75% of which are singletons. This specimen belongs to a study of cytomegalovirus exposure and HLA in healthy donors. Findings and caveats of the study: In a later analysis, HLA-associated TCR beta chains were more clonally expanded than equally common others.

Specimen: PBMCs. This TCR came from a woman aged 18 to 35 in good health and CMV-seropositive.

This CDR3 is CASIVQDYSGNTIYF. CDR3 sequence (DNA): TGTGCCAGCATTGTACAGGACTACTCTGGAAACACCATATATTTT. The chain recombines TRBV6-4 with TRBJ1-3; possible D gene TRBD1, 5 bases. Germline loops: CDR1 MRHNA, CDR2 SNTAGT. CDR3 length: 15 residues. Trimming shortened V by 7 bases and J by 0 bases, and 13 bases separated the two germline ends.